This T cell receptor (beta chain) emerged from a study of T-cell reconstitution after alpha-beta-depleted transplantation in children listed by TCRdb under 2016. In the study overall: The study quantitatively tracked T-cell immune reconstitution after TCRalphabeta/CD19-depleted allogeneic hematopoietic cell transplantation in children using TCR repertoire profiling.

The paper's findings and limits, for the study overall: In some patients, the high TCRbeta diversity seen at day 60 was put down to recipient T cells and intrathymic progenitors that had survived conditioning. Hyperexpanded clone frequencies declined over subsequent months; after one year, T-cell counts and TCRbeta diversity were mostly attributed to newly produced T cells. The apparently early alphabetaT-cell count recovery about two months after transplant was reportedly dependent on only several hundred rapidly expanded clones derived from non-depleted graft cells.

This clonotype has more than one count but fewer than ten. The clone's antigen remains unknown. Base-call qualities are not available, and no considerably larger clone is one nucleotide away. Libraries were constructed by PCR. Sequencing was performed on an Illumina HiSeq 2500. To normalize quantification of the TCRbeta repertoire, the TCR libraries were built with molecular barcoding that relied on unique molecular identifiers. TCRdb passed the public sequencing reads through fastp at Q25 and MiXCR, retaining productive beta sequences. Every distinct CDR3 protein forms one entry, paired with its most common genes and DNA. The sample table records fewer than 1 million distinct CDR3 sequences; under 20% of these occur just once. The ten top clones hold under 6% of the sample. This specimen's treatment or condition label, per the study, means: allogeneic hematopoietic cell transplantation with graft depleted of TCRalphabeta T cells and CD19 B cells. TCRalphabeta/CD19-depleted allogeneic hematopoietic cell grafts were given to the transplant recipients, all of whom were children.

The V end loses 8 bases and the J end loses 5 bases, and a stretch of 12 bases separates them. Counted from cysteine to phenylalanine, this CDR3 has 12 amino acids. Left in the record is the CDR3 DNA by itself, 36 bases read in frame from the first base. Sequences MNHNY (CDR1) and SVGAGI (CDR2) are obtained from the germline V gene (reference sequence). The sequence links TRBV6-6 to TRBJ2-5; TRBD1 could be the D gene, as 6 bases match. The TCR was taken from a male patient between 10 and 17 years old who had a stem cell transplant for acute lymphoblastic leukemia, so the T cells may come from the graft donor. Source: PBMCs, mostly from graft donor cells, taken 360 days after TCRalphabeta/CD19-depleted stem cell transplant. The nucleotides are TGTGCCAGCGCACAGGGTGGGGAGACCCAGTACTTC. This codes for CASAQGGETQYF.